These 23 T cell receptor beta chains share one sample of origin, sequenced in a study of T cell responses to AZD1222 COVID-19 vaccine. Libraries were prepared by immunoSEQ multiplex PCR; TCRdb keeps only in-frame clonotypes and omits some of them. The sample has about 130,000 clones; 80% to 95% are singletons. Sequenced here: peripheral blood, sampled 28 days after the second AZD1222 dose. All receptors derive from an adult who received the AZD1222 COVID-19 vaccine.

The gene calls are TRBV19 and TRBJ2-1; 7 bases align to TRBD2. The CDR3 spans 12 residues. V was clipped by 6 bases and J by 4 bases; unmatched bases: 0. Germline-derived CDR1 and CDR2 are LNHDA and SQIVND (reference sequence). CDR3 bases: TGTGCCAGTAGCGGGGGGTACAATGAGCAGTTCTTC. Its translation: CASSGGYNEQFF.

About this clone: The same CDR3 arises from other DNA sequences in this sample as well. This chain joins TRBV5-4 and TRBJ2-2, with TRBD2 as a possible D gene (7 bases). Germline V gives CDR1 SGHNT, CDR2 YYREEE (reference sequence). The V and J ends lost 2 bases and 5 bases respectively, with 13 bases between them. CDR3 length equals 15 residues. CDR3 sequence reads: CASSFRGGSTGELFF. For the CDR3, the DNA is TGTGCCAGCAGCTTTAGGGGGGGCAGTACCGGGGAGCTGTTTTTT.

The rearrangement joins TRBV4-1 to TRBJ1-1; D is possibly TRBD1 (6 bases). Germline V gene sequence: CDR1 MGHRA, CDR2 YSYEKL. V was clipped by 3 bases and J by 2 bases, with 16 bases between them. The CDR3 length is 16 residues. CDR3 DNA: TGCGCCAGCAGCCAGGGACCAGGGGATACTAACACTGAAGCTTTCTTT. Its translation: CASSQGPGDTNTEAFF.

CDR3 loop: CASSYLRWGAYEQYF. CDR3 DNA sequence: TGTGCCAGCAGTTACCTCCGCTGGGGGGCCTACGAGCAGTACTTC. This chain uses TRBV6-5 with TRBJ2-7; tentatively, D is TRBD2 (6 bases). Trimming left V 2 bases short and J 2 bases short, with 13 bases between. The CDR3 covers 15 residues. Germline V lookup: CDR1 MNHEY, CDR2 SVGAGI.

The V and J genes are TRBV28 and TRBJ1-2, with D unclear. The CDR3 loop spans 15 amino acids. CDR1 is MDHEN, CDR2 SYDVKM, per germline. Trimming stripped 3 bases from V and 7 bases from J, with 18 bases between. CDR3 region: CASSLARTFSSGYTF. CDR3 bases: TGTGCCAGCAGTTTGGCCCGGACCTTTAGCAGTGGCTACACCTTC.

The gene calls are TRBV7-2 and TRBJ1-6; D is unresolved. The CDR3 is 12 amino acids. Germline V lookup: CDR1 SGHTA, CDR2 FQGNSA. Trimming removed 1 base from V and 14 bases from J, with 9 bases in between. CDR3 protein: CASSLDSSSLHF. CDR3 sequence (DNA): TGTGCCAGCAGCTTAGATTCATCGTCCCTCCACTTT. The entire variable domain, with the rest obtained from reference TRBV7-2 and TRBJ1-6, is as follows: GAGVSQSPSNKVTEKGKDVELRCDPISGHTALYWYRQSLGQGLEFLIYFQGNSAPDKSGLPSDRFSAERTGGSVSTLTIQRTQQEDSAVYLCASSLDSSSLHFGNGTRLTVT.

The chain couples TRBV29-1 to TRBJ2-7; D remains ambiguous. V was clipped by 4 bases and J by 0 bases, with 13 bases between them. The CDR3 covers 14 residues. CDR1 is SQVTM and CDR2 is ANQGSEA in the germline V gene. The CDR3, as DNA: TGCAGCGTTGTTTTAACCCTAAACTCCTACGAGCAGTACTTC. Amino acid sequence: CSVVLTLNSYEQYF.

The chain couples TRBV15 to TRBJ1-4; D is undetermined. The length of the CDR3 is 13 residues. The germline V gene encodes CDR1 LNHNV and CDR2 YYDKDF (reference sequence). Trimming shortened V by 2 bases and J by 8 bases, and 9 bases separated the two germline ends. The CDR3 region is CATSRRTSEKLFF. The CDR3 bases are TGTGCCACCAGCAGAAGAACATCGGAAAAACTGTTTTTT.

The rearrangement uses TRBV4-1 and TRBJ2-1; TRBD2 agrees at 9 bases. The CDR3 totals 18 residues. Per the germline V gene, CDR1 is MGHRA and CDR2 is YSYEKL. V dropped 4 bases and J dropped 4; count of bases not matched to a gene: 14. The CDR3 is CASSLFTLGLAGYNEQFF. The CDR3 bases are TGCGCCAGCAGCCTCTTTACCCTCGGGCTAGCGGGATACAATGAGCAGTTCTTC.

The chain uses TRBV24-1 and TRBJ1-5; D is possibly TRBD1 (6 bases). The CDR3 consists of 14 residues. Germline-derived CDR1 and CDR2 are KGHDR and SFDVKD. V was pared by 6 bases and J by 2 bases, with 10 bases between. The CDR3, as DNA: TGTGCCACCAGTACGACAGGTGGCAATCAGCCCCAGCATTTT. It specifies CATSTTGGNQPQHF.

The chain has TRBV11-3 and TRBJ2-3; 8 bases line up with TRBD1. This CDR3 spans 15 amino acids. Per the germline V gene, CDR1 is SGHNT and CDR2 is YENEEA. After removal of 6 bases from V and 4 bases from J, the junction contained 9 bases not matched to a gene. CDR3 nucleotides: TGTGCCAGCAGTAAAGGACAGGGATTTGCAGATACGCAGTATTTT. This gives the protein CASSKGQGFADTQYF.

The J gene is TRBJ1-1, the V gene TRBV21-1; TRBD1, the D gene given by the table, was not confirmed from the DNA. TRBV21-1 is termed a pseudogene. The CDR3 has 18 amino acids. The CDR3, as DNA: TGTGCCAGCAGTTATTCAAGAGGGGGTCGGGGATCGAACACTGAAGCTTTCTTT. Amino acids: CASSYSRGGRGSNTEAFF.

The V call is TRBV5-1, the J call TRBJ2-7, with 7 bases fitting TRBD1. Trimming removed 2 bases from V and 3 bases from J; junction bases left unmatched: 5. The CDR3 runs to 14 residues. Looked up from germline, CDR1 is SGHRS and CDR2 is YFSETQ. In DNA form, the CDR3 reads TGCGCCAGCAGCTTCCCGACAGGGAACTACGAGCAGTACTTC. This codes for CASSFPTGNYEQYF.

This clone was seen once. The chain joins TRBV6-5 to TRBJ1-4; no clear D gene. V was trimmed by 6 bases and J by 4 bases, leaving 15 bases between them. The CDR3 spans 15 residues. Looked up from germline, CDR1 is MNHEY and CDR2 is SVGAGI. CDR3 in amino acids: CASSLMTGINEKLFF. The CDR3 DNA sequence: TGTGCCAGCAGCCTTATGACGGGGATTAATGAAAAACTGTTTTTT.

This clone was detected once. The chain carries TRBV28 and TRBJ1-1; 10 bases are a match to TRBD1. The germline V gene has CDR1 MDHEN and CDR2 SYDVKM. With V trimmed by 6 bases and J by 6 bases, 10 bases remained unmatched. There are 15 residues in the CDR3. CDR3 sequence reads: CASSSTGTGDSEAFF. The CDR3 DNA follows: TGTGCCAGCAGCTCGACCGGGACAGGGGATTCTGAAGCTTTCTTT.

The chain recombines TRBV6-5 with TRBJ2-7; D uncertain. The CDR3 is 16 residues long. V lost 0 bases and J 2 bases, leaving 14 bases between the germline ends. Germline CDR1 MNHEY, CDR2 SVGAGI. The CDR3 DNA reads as TGTGCCAGCAGTTACTCGATGGGTGCGGAAACCTACGAGCAGTACTTC. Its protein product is CASSYSMGAETYEQYF.

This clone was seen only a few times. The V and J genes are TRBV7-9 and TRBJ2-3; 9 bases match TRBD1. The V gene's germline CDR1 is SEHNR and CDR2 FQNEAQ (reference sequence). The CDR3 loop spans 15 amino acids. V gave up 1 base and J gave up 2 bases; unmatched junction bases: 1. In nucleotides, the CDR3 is TGTGCCAGCAGCTTAGGGACAGGGGACACAGATACGCAGTATTTT. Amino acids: CASSLGTGDTDTQYF. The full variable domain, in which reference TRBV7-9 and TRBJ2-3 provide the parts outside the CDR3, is DTGVSQNPRHKITKRGQNVTFRCDPISEHNRLYWYRQTLGQGPEFLTYFQNEAQLEKSRLLSDRFSAERPKGSFSTLEIQRTEQGDSAMYLCASSLGTGDTDTQYFGPGTRLTVL.

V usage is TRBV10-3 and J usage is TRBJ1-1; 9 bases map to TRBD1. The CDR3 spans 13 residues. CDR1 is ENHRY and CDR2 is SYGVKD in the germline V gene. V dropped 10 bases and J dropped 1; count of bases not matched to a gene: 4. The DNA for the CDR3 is TGTGCCACGACGGGACAGGGGAACACTGAAGCTTTCTTT. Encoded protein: CATTGQGNTEAFF.

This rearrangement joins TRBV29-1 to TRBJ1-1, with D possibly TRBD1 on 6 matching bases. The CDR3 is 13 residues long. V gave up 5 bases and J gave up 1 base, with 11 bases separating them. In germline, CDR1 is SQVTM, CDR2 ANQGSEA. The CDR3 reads CSVTDRQNTEAFF. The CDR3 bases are TGCAGCGTTACGGACAGACAGAACACTGAAGCTTTCTTT.

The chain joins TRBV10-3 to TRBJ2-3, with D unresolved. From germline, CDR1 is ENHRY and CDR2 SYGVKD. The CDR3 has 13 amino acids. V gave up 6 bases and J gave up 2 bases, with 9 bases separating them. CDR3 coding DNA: TGTGCCATCAGCGGGTCGGTCACAGATACGCAGTATTTT. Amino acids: CAISGSVTDTQYF.

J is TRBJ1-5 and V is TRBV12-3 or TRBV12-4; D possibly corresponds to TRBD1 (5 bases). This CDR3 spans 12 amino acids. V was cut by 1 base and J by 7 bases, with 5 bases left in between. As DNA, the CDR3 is TGTGCCAGCAGTTTAGGGGGCCAGCCCCAGCATTTT. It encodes CASSLGGQPQHF.

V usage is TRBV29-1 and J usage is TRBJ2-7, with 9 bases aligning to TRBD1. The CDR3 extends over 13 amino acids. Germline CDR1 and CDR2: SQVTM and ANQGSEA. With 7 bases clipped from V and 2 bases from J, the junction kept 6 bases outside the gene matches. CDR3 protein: CSAQGQGAYEQYF. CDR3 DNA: TGCAGCGCTCAGGGACAGGGTGCCTACGAGCAGTACTTC.

The DNA of the CDR3 is TGTGCCAGCAGTCGGACAACCAGCTCTGGAAACACCATATATTTT. Its protein is CASSRTTSSGNTIYF. The chain carries TRBV9 and TRBJ1-3; D may be TRBD1 (5 bases). The V and J ends lost 5 bases and 0 bases respectively, with 12 bases between them. The V gene's germline CDR1 is SGDLS and CDR2 YYNGEE. The CDR3 sequence is 15 residues long.